The 2 T cell receptor beta chains below were found in one sample sequenced in a study of OX40 agonist ivuxolimab in advanced cancers. This table comes from immunoSEQ multiplex PCR, and its TCRdb copy is limited to in-frame clones, with some not included. The sample shows fewer than 40,000 clones, about 76% of them seen only once. The sample in question was CD4+ or CD8+ T cells sorted from blood, obtained in a trial of the OX40 agonist ivuxolimab. The receptors shown here come from an adult with an advanced solid tumor such as melanoma, head and neck, liver or kidney cancer.

The rearrangement joins TRBV5-4 to TRBJ2-1; the match to TRBD2 covers 8 bases. The J segment lost 3 bases and the V segment lost 4 bases, leaving 12 bases of the junction unmatched. The germline V gene has CDR1 SGHNT and CDR2 YYREEE (reference sequence). The CDR3 has 17 residues. In DNA, the CDR3 is TGTGCCAGCAGCCAGAGGACGGCCGGGGGGGGCTACAATGAGCAGTTCTTC. Amino acids: CASSQRTAGGGYNEQFF. Filled out from reference TRBV5-4 and TRBJ2-1, the complete variable domain reads ETGVTQSPTHLIKTRGQQVTLRCSSQSGHNTVSWYQQALGQGPQFIFQYYREEENGRGNFPPRFSGLQFPNYSSELNVNALELDDSALYLCASSQRTAGGGYNEQFFGPGTRLTVL.

This clone has a handful of counts. The chain uses TRBV5-8 and TRBJ2-3; no clear D. CDR1 is SGHTS, CDR2 YDEGEE, per germline. Trimming cost V 3 bases and J 6 bases, with 11 bases left between them. The CDR3 is made up of 13 amino acids. CDR3: CASSWSAGDTQYF. The DNA for the CDR3 is TGTGCCAGCAGCTGGTCAGCCGGGGATACGCAGTATTTT.